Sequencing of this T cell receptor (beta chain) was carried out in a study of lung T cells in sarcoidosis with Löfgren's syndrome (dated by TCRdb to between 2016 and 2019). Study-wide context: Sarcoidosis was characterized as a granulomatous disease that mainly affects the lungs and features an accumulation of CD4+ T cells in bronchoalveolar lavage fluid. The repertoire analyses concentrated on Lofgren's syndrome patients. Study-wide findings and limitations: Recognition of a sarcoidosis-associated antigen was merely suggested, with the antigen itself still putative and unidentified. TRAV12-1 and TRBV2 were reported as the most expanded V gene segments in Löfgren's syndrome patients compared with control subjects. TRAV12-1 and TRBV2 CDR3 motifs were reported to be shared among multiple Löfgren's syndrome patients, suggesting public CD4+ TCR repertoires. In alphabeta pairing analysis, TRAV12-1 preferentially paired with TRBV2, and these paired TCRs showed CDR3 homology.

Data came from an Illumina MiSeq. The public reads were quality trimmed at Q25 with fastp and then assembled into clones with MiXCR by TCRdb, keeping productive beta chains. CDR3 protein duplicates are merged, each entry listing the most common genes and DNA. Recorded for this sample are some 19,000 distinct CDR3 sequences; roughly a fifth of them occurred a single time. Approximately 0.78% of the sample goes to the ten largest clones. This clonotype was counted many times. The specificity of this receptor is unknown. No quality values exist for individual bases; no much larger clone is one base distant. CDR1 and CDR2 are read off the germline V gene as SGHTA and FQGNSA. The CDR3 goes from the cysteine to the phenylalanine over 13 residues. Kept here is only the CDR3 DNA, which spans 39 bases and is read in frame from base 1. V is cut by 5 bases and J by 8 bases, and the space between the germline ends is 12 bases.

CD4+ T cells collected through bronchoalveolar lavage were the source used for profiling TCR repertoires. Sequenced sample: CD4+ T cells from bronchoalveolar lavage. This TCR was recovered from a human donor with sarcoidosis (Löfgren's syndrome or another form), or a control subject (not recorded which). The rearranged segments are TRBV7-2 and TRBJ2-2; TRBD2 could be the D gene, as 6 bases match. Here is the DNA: TGTGCCAGCAGCACCCGGACTATAGGGGAGCTGTTTTTT. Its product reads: CASSTRTIGELFF. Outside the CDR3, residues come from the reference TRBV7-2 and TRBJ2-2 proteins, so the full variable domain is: GAGVSQSPSNKVTEKGKDVELRCDPISGHTALYWYRQSLGQGLEFLIYFQGNSAPDKSGLPSDRFSAERTGGSVSTLTIQRTQQEDSAVYLCASSTRTIGELFFGEGSRLTVL.